These 29 T cell receptor beta chains share one sample of origin, sequenced in a study of shared T cell receptors in the human thymus (dated by TCRdb to the early 2020s). To prepare the library, the immunoSEQ multiplex PCR assay was applied. TCRdb took over this immuneACCESS table, retaining in-frame rearrangements with V and J assigned. Such tables are incomplete; in checked studies, under half of the missing clones stem from an unresolved V gene, and the remainder is unexplained. Here the sample has hundreds of thousands of clones; 80% to 90% occur a single time. 0.009% to 0.0095% of the sample goes to the ten largest clones. This same sample was also taken into another study, of human thymus T cells.

Sequencing was carried out using thymocytes. These receptor sequences come from a boy in the first two years of life with a congenital heart defect. Donor details come from another sample of the same person, matched by shared clones.

This chain connects TRBV6-6 to TRBJ1-4; TRBD1 is a possible D gene (6 bases). The V gene lost 6 bases and the J gene lost 4 bases, with 12 bases spanning the gap. Germline CDR1 MNHNY, CDR2 SVGAGI (reference sequence). The CDR3 sequence is 14 residues long. CDR3 loop: CASSEGGVNEKLFF. The DNA of the CDR3 is TGTGCCAGCAGCGAAGGGGGGGTTAATGAAAAACTGTTTTTT.

This clone has more than one count but fewer than ten. The CDR3 loop reads CASSQFQGEGEAFF. The CDR3 DNA reads as TGCGCCAGCAGTCAATTTCAGGGGGAAGGTGAAGCTTTCTTT. The chain combines TRBV23-1 with TRBJ1-1; the match to TRBD1 covers 7 bases. TRBV23-1 is designated an ORF whose function remains uncertain. The V and J ends lost 1 base and 7 bases, in that order; junction bases with no gene match: 6. The CDR3 is 14 amino acids.

The rearrangement joins TRBV7-6 to TRBJ2-1; TRBD2 matches 10 bases. V gave up 0 bases and J gave up 6 bases; unmatched junction bases: 5. The CDR3 covers 16 residues. Germline V gene lookup returns CDR1 SGHVS and CDR2 FNYEAQ. As DNA, the CDR3 is TGTGCCAGCAGCTTAGCACTAGCGGGACCGTTCAATGAGCAGTTCTTC. Translating it yields CASSLALAGPFNEQFF.

In its sample, this clone was seen once. The V call is TRBV5-6, the J call TRBJ2-7, with D hard to call. Germline V gene data show CDR1 as SGHDT and CDR2 as YYEEEE. This CDR3 has 12 amino acids. Trimming removed 4 bases at V and 2 bases at J, with 7 bases between. The CDR3 sequence: CASSLGTYEQYF. The DNA of the CDR3 is TGTGCCAGCAGCCTTGGCACCTACGAGCAGTACTTC.

V gene TRBV18 combines with J gene TRBJ2-2; tentatively, D is TRBD2 (6 bases). CDR1 and CDR2 (germline): KGHSH, LQKENI. This CDR3 is built from 14 residues. Trimming pared 6 bases from V and 5 bases from J, leaving 13 bases between. Here the CDR3 reads CASSAPGDTGELFF. CDR3 in DNA: TGTGCCAGCTCTGCTCCGGGAGATACCGGGGAGCTGTTTTTT.

The chain links TRBV11-2 to TRBJ2-7; no clear D gene. Per germline, CDR1 SGHAT and CDR2 FQNNGV. CDR3 size: 15 residues. Trimming pared 1 base from V and 4 bases from J, leaving 14 bases between. CDR3 DNA: TGTGCCAGCAGCTTAGGACCTATGCAGGTGTACGAGCAGTACTTC. Protein: CASSLGPMQVYEQYF.

This chain joins TRBV29-1 and TRBJ2-3; D remains unclear. CDR3 length equals 12 residues. The V gene lost 3 bases and the J gene lost 3 bases, with 7 bases spanning the gap. Looked up from germline, CDR1 is SQVTM and CDR2 is ANQGSEA. CDR3 protein: CSVETLTDTQYF. CDR3 in DNA: TGCAGCGTTGAGACACTGACAGATACGCAGTATTTT.

The chain recombines TRBV5-6 with TRBJ2-1, with 10 nucleotides matching TRBD2. The germline CDR1 and CDR2 sequences are SGHDT and YYEEEE. This CDR3 has 15 amino acids. The V gene end was trimmed by 6 bases and the J gene end by 4 bases; junction bases not matched to a gene: 7. This CDR3 is CASNPTSGLYNEQFF. CDR3 sequence (DNA): TGTGCCAGCAACCCGACTAGCGGGTTATACAATGAGCAGTTCTTC.

The V and J genes are TRBV27 and TRBJ1-4, with 9 bases identical to TRBD1. Germline-derived CDR1 and CDR2 are MNHEY and SMNVEV (reference sequence). V was clipped by 5 bases and J by 3 bases; unmatched bases: 10. The CDR3 runs 17 residues. In DNA, the CDR3 is TGTGCCAGCAGTCCCGAGGGGGACAGGGACCCTAATGAAAAACTGTTTTTT. This sequence encodes CASSPEGDRDPNEKLFF. Full variable domain (rest looked up from reference TRBV27 and TRBJ1-4): EAQVTQNPRYLITVTGKKLTVTCSQNMNHEYMSWYRQDPGLGLRQIYYSMNVEVTDKGDVPEGYKVSRKEKRNFPLILESPSPNQTSLYFCASSPEGDRDPNEKLFFGSGTQLSVL.

The table lists this clone with a few counts. The CDR3 does not end in the conserved phenylalanine or tryptophan, so this is likely a read error. It is unclear where the CDR3 begins or ends on the DNA, so no DNA is shown, and the CDR3 is as TCRdb lists it. V usage is TRBV28 and J usage is TRBJ1-1; TRBD1 is taken as the D call from the table, unchecked against the DNA. The CDR3 is 12 amino acids long, termini counted. Germline CDR1 is MDHEN and CDR2 is SYDVKM. CDR3 amino acids: CASSSRDRVTKT.

J is TRBJ1-5 and V is TRBV7-2, with D unresolved. The CDR3 contains 15 residues. Germline lookup yields CDR1 SGHTA and CDR2 FQGNSA. Trimming took off 2 bases at V and 2 bases at J, with 10 bases between the two ends. In nucleotides, the CDR3 is TGTGCCAGCAGCTTATCCGAGGTTGGCAATCAGCCCCAGCATTTT. Its translation is CASSLSEVGNQPQHF.

The J gene is TRBJ2-7, the V gene TRBV5-6, with 7 positions matching TRBD2. The length of the CDR3 is 12 residues. Germline V lookup: CDR1 SGHDT, CDR2 YYEEEE. J gave up 7 bases and V 4 bases, and 5 bases lay outside the gene matches. DNA of the CDR3: TGTGCCAGCAGCAAGGGAGGGTCGGAGCAGTACTTC. This encodes CASSKGGSEQYF.

This clone is a singleton in its sample. This sequence joins TRBV4-1 and TRBJ1-1; 10 nucleotides agree with TRBD1. This CDR3 has 19 amino acids. V was clipped by 1 base and J by 6 bases; unmatched bases: 17. The germline CDR1 and CDR2 sequences are MGHRA and YSYEKL. The CDR3: CASSQALGGTGADGAEAFF. The CDR3 nucleotides read TGCGCCAGCAGCCAAGCCTTGGGGGGGACAGGGGCGGATGGGGCTGAAGCTTTCTTT.

The CDR3, as DNA: TGTGCCAGCAGCGAGCAGACAGGGGTCTTGACTGAAGCTTTCTTT. This sequence encodes CASSEQTGVLTEAFF. The chain employs TRBV9 and TRBJ1-1, with 8 bases fitting TRBD1. CDR1 and CDR2 (germline): SGDLS, YYNGEE. V lost 3 bases, J lost 5 bases, and 9 bases stayed unmatched. There are 15 residues in the CDR3.

V usage is TRBV28 and J usage is TRBJ1-2, with D maybe TRBD1 (6 bases). Trimming removed 8 bases from V and 2 bases from J, with 12 bases in between. Germline CDR1 MDHEN, CDR2 SYDVKM. This CDR3 comprises 13 residues. The CDR3 here is CASGPGTNYGYTF. CDR3 bases: TGTGCCAGCGGCCCCGGGACAAACTATGGCTACACCTTC.

This clone was seen once. The rearrangement uses TRBV29-1 and TRBJ2-5; D is undetermined. The end of the DNA is better explained by TRBJ2-7, so the J call may be wrong. The CDR3 is 12 amino acids. Germline CDR1 and CDR2: SQVTM and ANQGSEA. The CDR3 sequence: CSDARPLYEQYF. The DNA of the CDR3 is TGCAGCGACGCTAGACCTCTCTACGAGCAGTACTTC.

The rearrangement joins TRBV28 to TRBJ1-1; D might be TRBD1 (6 bases). CDR3 length: 13 amino acids. Germline loops: CDR1 MDHEN, CDR2 SYDVKM. V lost 4 bases and J lost 5, with 11 bases in between. The CDR3 region is CASSSRGETEAFF. The CDR3 nucleotides are TGTGCCAGCAGTTCCAGGGGAGAGACTGAAGCTTTCTTT.

The chain recombines TRBV4-1 with TRBJ1-2; D call uncertain. CDR3 length: 16 residues. CDR1 MGHRA and CDR2 YSYEKL come from the germline V gene. Trimming shortened V by 3 bases and J by 3 bases, and 17 bases separated the two germline ends. For the CDR3, the DNA is TGCGCCAGCAGCCACAAATTTACAGCATCTTACTATGGCTACACCTTC. It specifies CASSHKFTASYYGYTF.

The table lists this clone with a count of one. The junction does not match germline at one end; this may be a read error. Different DNA sequences within this sample yield the same CDR3. The V gene is TRBV4-1, the J gene TRBJ1-6; TRBD1 might be the D (6 bases). The CDR3 contains 20 residues. Looked up from germline, CDR1 is MGHRA and CDR2 is YSYEKL. Here the CDR3 reads CASSQDAGALLCSYNSPLHF. For the CDR3, the DNA is TGCGCCAGCAGCCAAGATGCAGGGGCCCTGCTCTGCTCCTATAATTCCCCCCTCCACTTT.

This clone was detected a few times. The chain has TRBV30 and TRBJ2-7; 15 nucleotides agree with TRBD2. CDR3 size: 16 residues. Germline V gene lookup returns CDR1 GTSNPN and CDR2 SVGIG (reference sequence). V dropped 2 bases and J dropped 3; count of bases not matched to a gene: 5. CDR3 sequence reads: CAWSYRTSGGGYEQYF. The CDR3 nucleotides read TGTGCCTGGAGTTACAGGACTAGCGGGGGGGGCTACGAGCAGTACTTC.

The chain links TRBV27 to TRBJ2-3; the match to TRBD1 covers 12 bases. CDR1 is MNHEY, CDR2 SMNVEV, per germline (reference sequence). There are 16 residues in the CDR3. With V trimmed by 4 bases and J by 5 bases, 7 bases remained unmatched. This chain's CDR3 is CASSSTGTGGRDTQYF. In DNA, the CDR3 is TGTGCCAGCAGTTCAACCGGGACAGGGGGCCGAGATACGCAGTATTTT.

The genes are TRBV5-4 and TRBJ1-6; 8 bases agree with TRBD1. This CDR3 comprises 13 residues. Germline V CDR1 and CDR2: SGHNT, YYREEE (reference sequence). Unmatched junction bases numbered 8, after V lost 9 bases and J lost 9 bases. This CDR3 reads CATRTGRGSPLHF. In nucleotides, the CDR3 is TGTGCCACACGGACAGGGAGGGGTTCACCCCTCCACTTT.

The chain carries TRBV2 and TRBJ2-5; TRBD2 matches at 8 bases. Germline CDR1 SNHLY, CDR2 FYNNEI. V trimming: 3 bases; J trimming: 4 bases; junction bases outside the gene matches: 16. This CDR3 contains 18 residues. The CDR3, as DNA: TGTGCCAGCAGTGAGTCCGGGGGGGCGGCAAGCCCTGTAGAGACCCAGTACTTC. It encodes CASSESGGAASPVETQYF.

The V gene is TRBV2, the J gene TRBJ2-5; maybe TRBD2 (5 bases). Germline assignment: CDR1 SNHLY and CDR2 FYNNEI. The CDR3 totals 15 residues. V was shortened by 0 bases and J by 5 bases, with 13 bases between the two germline ends. As DNA, the CDR3 is TGTGCCAGCAGTGAAGCAGGTGGGAGTAGGGAGACCCAGTACTTC. As protein: CASSEAGGSRETQYF.

This clone showed up just once. The V and J genes are TRBV28 and TRBJ2-7; 7 bases are shared with TRBD1. Germline-derived CDR1 and CDR2 are MDHEN and SYDVKM. CDR3 length: 14 amino acids. The V segment lost 5 bases and the J segment 5 bases; nucleotides outside the gene matches: 9. The CDR3 region is CASSQGQAVHEQYF. Written as DNA, the CDR3 is TGTGCCAGCAGTCAAGGACAGGCGGTCCACGAGCAGTACTTC. The whole variable domain, filled in from reference TRBV28 and TRBJ2-7, reads DVKVTQSSRYLVKRTGEKVFLECVQDMDHENMFWYRQDPGLGLRLIYFSYDVKMKEKGDIPEGYSVSREKKERFSLILESASTNQTSMYLCASSQGQAVHEQYFGPGTRLTVT.

V and J are TRBV4-3 and TRBJ1-2, with D possibly matching TRBD1 (6 bases). Germline loops: CDR1 LGHNA, CDR2 YSLEER. The CDR3 consists of 14 residues. V was pared by 8 bases and J by 4 bases, with 17 bases between. CDR3 DNA: TGCGCCAGCCGCGGACAGCTTGAGGGCTATGGCTACACCTTC. Protein product: CASRGQLEGYGYTF.

The rearrangement uses TRBV10-3 and TRBJ2-3; 9 bases are a match to TRBD1. Germline V gene sequence: CDR1 ENHRY, CDR2 SYGVKD. The CDR3 extends over 17 amino acids. With V trimmed by 2 bases and J by 2 bases, 8 bases remained unmatched. The CDR3 loop reads CAISELSGDRATDTQYF. The CDR3 nucleotides read TGTGCCATCAGTGAGCTATCGGGGGACAGGGCCACAGATACGCAGTATTTT.

V usage is TRBV6-5 and J usage is TRBJ1-1, with D hard to call. Germline V gives CDR1 MNHEY, CDR2 SVGAGI. The CDR3 extends over 15 amino acids. The V and J ends lost 4 bases and 4 bases respectively, with 16 bases between them. CDR3 bases: TGTGCCAGCAGTTGTCAGGCCGAAGGTGTCACTGAAGCTTTCTTT. It is translated as CASSCQAEGVTEAFF.

The rearrangement links TRBV7-2 to TRBJ1-5; D is possibly TRBD1 (5 bases). V was shortened by 5 bases and J by 3 bases, with 23 bases between the two germline ends. The CDR3 contains 18 residues. The germline gives CDR1 SGHTA, CDR2 FQGNSA. The CDR3 loop reads CASSPGGKDRPINQPQHF. DNA for the CDR3: TGTGCCAGCAGCCCGGGGGGGAAAGACAGACCCATCAATCAGCCCCAGCATTTT. The variable domain in full, completed from reference TRBV7-2 and TRBJ1-5, reads GAGVSQSPSNKVTEKGKDVELRCDPISGHTALYWYRQSLGQGLEFLIYFQGNSAPDKSGLPSDRFSAERTGGSVSTLTIQRTQQEDSAVYLCASSPGGKDRPINQPQHFGDGTRLSIL.